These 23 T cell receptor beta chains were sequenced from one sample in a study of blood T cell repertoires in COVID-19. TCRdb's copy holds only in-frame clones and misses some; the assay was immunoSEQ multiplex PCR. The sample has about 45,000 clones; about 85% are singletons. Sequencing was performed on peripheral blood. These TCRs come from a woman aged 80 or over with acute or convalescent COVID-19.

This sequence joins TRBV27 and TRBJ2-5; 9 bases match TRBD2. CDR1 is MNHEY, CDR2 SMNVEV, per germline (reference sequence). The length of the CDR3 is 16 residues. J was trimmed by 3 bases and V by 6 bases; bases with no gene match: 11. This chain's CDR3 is CASRPRNGLAKETQYF. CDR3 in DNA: TGTGCCAGCAGACCGAGAAATGGACTAGCGAAAGAGACCCAGTACTTC.

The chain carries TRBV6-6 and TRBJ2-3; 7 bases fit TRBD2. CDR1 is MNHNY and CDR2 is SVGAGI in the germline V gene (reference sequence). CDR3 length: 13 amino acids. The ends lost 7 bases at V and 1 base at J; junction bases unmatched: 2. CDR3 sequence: CASNREGTDTQYF. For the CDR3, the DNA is TGTGCCAGCAATCGGGAGGGCACAGATACGCAGTATTTT.

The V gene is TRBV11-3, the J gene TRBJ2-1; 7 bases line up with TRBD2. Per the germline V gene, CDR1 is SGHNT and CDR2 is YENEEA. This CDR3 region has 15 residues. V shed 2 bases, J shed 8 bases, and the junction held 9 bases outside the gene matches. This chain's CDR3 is CASSLFAGVRDEQFF. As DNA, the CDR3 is TGTGCCAGCAGCTTATTCGCGGGGGTAAGGGATGAGCAGTTCTTC.

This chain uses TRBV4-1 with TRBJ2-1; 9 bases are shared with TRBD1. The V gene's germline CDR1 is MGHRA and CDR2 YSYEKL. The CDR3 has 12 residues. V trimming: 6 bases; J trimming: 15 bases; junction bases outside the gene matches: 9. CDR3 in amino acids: CASRGGQGVGFF. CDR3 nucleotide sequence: TGCGCCAGCAGGGGGGGACAGGGAGTCGGGTTCTTC.

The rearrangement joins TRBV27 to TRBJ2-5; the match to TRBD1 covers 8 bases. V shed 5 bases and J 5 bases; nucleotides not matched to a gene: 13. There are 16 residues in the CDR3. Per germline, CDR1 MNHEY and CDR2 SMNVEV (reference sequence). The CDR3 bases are TGTGCCAGCAGTGTACGAAGGACAGGGAATCTGGAGACCCAGTACTTC. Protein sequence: CASSVRRTGNLETQYF.

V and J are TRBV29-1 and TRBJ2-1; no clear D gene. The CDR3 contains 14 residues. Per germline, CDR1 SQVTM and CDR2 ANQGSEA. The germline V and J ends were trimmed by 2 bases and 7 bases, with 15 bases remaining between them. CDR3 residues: CSVESRDSLNEQFF. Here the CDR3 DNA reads TGCAGCGTTGAATCCCGCGACTCACTTAATGAGCAGTTCTTC.

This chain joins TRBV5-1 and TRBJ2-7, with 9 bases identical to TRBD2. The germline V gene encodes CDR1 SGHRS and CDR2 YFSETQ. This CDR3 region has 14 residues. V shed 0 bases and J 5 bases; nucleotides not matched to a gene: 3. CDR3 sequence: CASSLGRTSDEQYF. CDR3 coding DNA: TGCGCCAGCAGCTTGGGCAGGACTAGCGACGAGCAGTACTTC.

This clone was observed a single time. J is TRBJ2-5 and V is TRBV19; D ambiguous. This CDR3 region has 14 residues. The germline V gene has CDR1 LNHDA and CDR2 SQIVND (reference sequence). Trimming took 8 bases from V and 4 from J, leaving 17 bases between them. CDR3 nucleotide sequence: TGTGCCAGTCGAGGTACCCGTTCCGGAGAGACCCAGTACTTC. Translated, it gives CASRGTRSGETQYF.

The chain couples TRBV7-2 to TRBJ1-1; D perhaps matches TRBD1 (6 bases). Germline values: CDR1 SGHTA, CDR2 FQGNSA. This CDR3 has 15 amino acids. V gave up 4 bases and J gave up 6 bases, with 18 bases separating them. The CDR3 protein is CASSSQGPAHAEAFF. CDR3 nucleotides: TGTGCCAGCAGCTCGCAGGGGCCGGCGCACGCTGAAGCTTTCTTT.

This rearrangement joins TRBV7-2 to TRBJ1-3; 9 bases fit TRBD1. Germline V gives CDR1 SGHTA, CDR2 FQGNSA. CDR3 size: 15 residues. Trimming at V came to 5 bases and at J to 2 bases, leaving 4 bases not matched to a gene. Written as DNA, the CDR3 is TGTGCCAGCAGCCGTACAGGGGGCGCTGGAAACACCATATATTTT. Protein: CASSRTGGAGNTIYF.

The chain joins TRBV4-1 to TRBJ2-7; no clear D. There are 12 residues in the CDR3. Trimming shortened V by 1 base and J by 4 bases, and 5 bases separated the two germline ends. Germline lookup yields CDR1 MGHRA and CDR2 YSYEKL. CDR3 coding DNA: TGCGCCAGCAGCCAAGGAGAGTACGAGCAGTACTTC. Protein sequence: CASSQGEYEQYF.

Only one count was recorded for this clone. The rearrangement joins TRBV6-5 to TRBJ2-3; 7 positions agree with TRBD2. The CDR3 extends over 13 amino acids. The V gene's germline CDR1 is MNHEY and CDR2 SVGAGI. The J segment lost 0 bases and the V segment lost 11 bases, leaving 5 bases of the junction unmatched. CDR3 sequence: CASGGDSTDTQYF. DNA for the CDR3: TGTGCCTCGGGGGGAGATAGCACAGATACGCAGTATTTT.

The CDR3 is CASKGQGHEQYF. The CDR3 nucleotides are TGTGCCAGCAAAGGACAGGGGCACGAGCAGTACTTC. The J gene is TRBJ2-7, the V gene TRBV6-5, with TRBD1 identical over 9 bases. CDR3 size: 12 residues. J lost 5 bases, V lost 7 bases, and 3 bases had no gene match. Germline-derived CDR1 and CDR2 are MNHEY and SVGAGI.

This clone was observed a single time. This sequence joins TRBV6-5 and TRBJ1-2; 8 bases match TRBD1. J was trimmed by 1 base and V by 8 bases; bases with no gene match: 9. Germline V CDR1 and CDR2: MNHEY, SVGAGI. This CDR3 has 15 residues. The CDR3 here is CASVSGTGNNYGYTF. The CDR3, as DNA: TGTGCCAGCGTCTCCGGGACAGGAAATAACTATGGCTACACCTTC.

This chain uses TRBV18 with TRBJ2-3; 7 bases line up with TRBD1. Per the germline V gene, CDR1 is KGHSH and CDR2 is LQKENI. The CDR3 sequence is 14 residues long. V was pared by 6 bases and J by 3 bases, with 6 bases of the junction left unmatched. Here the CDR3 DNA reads TGTGCCAGCTCTCCATTACAGGGGACAGATACGCAGTATTTT. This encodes CASSPLQGTDTQYF. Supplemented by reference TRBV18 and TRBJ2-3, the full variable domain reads NAGVMQNPRHLVRRRGQEARLRCSPMKGHSHVYWYRQLPEEGLKFMVYLQKENIIDESGMPKERFSAEFPKEGPSILRIQQVVRGDSAAYFCASSPLQGTDTQYFGPGTRLTVL.

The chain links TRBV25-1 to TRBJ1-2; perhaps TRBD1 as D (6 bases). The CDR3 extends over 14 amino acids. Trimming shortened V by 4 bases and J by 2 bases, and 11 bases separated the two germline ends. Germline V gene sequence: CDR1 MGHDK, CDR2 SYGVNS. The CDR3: CASSVQTGNYGYTF. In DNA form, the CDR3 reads TGTGCCAGCAGTGTCCAGACAGGAAACTATGGCTACACCTTC.

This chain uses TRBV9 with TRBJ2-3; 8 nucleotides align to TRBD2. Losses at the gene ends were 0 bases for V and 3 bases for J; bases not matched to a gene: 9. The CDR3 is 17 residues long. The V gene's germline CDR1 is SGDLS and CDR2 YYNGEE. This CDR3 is CASSVGPSGSHTDTQYF. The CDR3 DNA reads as TGTGCCAGCAGCGTAGGTCCCAGCGGGAGTCATACAGATACGCAGTATTTT.

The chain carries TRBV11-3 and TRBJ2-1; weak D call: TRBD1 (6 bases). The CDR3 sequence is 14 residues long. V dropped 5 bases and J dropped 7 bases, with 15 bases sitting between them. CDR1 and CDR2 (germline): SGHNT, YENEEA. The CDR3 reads CASSPSQGRNEQFF. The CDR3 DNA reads TGTGCCAGCAGCCCCTCACAGGGTAGGAATGAGCAGTTCTTC.

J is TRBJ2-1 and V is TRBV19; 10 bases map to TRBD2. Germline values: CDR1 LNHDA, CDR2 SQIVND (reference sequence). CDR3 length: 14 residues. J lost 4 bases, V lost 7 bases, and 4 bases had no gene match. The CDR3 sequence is CASTPGLAYNEQFF. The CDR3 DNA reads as TGTGCCAGTACCCCGGGACTAGCGTACAATGAGCAGTTCTTC.

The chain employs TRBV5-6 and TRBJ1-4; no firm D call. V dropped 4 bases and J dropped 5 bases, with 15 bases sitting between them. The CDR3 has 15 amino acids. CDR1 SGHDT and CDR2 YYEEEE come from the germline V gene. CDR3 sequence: CASSPTTAGNEKLFF. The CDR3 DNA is TGTGCCAGCAGCCCGACGACGGCCGGGAATGAAAAACTGTTTTTT. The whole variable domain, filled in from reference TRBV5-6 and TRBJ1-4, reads DAGVTQSPTHLIKTRGQQVTLRCSPKSGHDTVSWYQQALGQGPQFIFQYYEEEERQRGNFPDRFSGHQFPNYSSELNVNALLLGDSALYLCASSPTTAGNEKLFFGSGTQLSVL.

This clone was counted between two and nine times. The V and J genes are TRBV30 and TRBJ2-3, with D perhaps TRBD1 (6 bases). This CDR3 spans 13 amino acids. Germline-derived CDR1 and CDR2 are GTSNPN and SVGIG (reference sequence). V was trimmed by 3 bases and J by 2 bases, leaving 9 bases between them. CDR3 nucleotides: TGTGCCTGGAGCCAGGGGACCACAGATACGCAGTATTTT. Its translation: CAWSQGTTDTQYF.

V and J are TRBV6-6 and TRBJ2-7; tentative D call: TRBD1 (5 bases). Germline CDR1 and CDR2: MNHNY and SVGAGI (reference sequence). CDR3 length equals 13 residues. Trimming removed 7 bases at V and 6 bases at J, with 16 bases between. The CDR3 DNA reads TGTGCCAGCAAGGCAGGGATCTTCTCCGAGCAGTACTTC. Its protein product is CASKAGIFSEQYF.

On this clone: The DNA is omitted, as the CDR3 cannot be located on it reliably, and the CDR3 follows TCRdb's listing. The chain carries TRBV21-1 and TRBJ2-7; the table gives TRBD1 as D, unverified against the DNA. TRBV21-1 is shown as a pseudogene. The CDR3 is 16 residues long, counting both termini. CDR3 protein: CASSKVGKGISYEQYF.